The source of this T cell receptor (beta chain) is a study of blood T cell repertoires in COVID-19. The wider study: COVID-19 samples from acute and convalescent phases originated in the United States, Italy and Spain. Sample material is recorded as cDNA or gDNA derived from T cells, B-cell-depleted T cells, or PBMCs.

The V end lost 3 bases, the J end lost 7 bases, and 7 bases lay between the germline ends. CDR1 is MNHEY and CDR2 is SMNVEV in the germline V gene (reference sequence). The CDR3 loop spans 12 amino acids. How the authors handled the data: Amplification from reference gene primers served as the basis for estimated nucleated cell counts. Clones were sequenced by immunoSEQ multiplex PCR, and TCRdb holds only the in-frame ones, with some missing. V and J calls and clone size are given by that table; D and trimming were obtained from the DNA. The data show 55,000 to 95,000 clones, with roughly 79% seen just once and 20% to 25% held by the top ten.

This clonotype originated in a woman in her 70s with acute or convalescent COVID-19. The source material was peripheral blood. The chain combines TRBV27 with TRBJ2-1; a possible D gene is TRBD2 (6 bases). The CDR3 nucleotides are TGTGCCAGCAGTTTTGGAGGGAATGAGCAGTTCTTC. Protein: CASSFGGNEQFF.